One T cell receptor beta chain is described in this entry. An end of the junction differs from the germline gene, which may be a read error. This table comes from immunoSEQ multiplex PCR, and its TCRdb copy is limited to in-frame clones, with some not included. The sample carries a few million clones, over 85% recorded once. This entry is derived from a study of shared clonotypes between healthy human individuals. The CDR3 consists of 15 residues. Germline V lookup: CDR1 SQVTM, CDR2 ANQGSEA. This receptor was identified in a man aged 18 to 29 in good health. Some clones in this sample may be carry-over from other donors' samples. The chain is built from TRBV29-1 and TRBJ1-1, with 8 bases lining up with TRBD1. The sequencing sample was made of naive CD4+ T cells from PBMCs. This sample's subset: CD45RA+ positively selected. This CDR3 reads CSVGQEASLNAEAFF. The CDR3 bases are TGCAGCGTGGGACAGGAAGCCTCCCTGAACGCTGAAGCTTTCTTT.